This T cell receptor (beta chain) is drawn from a study of siplizumab effects on memory and regulatory T cells. V lost 5 bases and J 8 bases, leaving 18 bases between the germline ends. Germline loops: CDR1 SGHTA, CDR2 FQGNSA. The length of the CDR3 is 14 residues. TCRdb's table, derived via immunoSEQ multiplex PCR, lists solely in-frame clones and lacks some. The sample yields some 110,000 clones, more than 85% seen once. The chain employs TRBV7-2 and TRBJ1-2; D remains unclear. The source is a human donor in good health. Sequenced material: Tregs sorted from blood. CDR3 bases: TGTGCCAGCAGCGATGGACGGATTGTACGGGGCTACACCTTC. Amino acid sequence: CASSDGRIVRGYTF. The whole variable domain, filled in from reference TRBV7-2 and TRBJ1-2, reads GAGVSQSPSNKVTEKGKDVELRCDPISGHTALYWYRQSLGQGLEFLIYFQGNSAPDKSGLPSDRFSAERTGGSVSTLTIQRTQQEDSAVYLCASSDGRIVRGYTFGSGTRLTVV.